The entry below describes one TCR beta chain. This entry comes from a study of T cells in tuberculosis. The CDR3 consists of 15 residues. The germline V and J ends were trimmed by 6 bases and 2 bases, with 14 bases remaining between them. Germline V gene data show CDR1 as LNHDA and CDR2 as SQIVND (reference sequence). Profiling relied on immunoSEQ multiplex PCR, and the TCRdb table lists in-frame clones only, not all of them. The table has 26,000 or so clones, around 90% seen once. The V call is TRBV19, the J call TRBJ1-5, with D perhaps TRBD1 (5 bases). This TCR was recovered from a donor aged 10-35 years with latent tuberculosis or without tuberculosis infection. The sequenced sample was PBMCs. The CDR3 coding sequence is TGTGCCAGTAGGAAGCCAGGGTTTGGCAATCAGCCCCAGCATTTT. As protein: CASRKPGFGNQPQHF.